These 29 T cell receptor beta chains were sequenced from one sample in a study of cytomegalovirus exposure and HLA in healthy donors (dated by TCRdb to the late 2010s). The library was built by means of the immunoSEQ multiplex PCR assay. The multiplex PCR relied on a mix of 60 forward primers for TCR Vbeta segments and 13 reverse primers for TCR Jbeta segments. TCRdb's version of the immuneACCESS table is confined to in-frame rearrangements and falls short of the full clone set. An unresolved V gene accounts for under half of the shortfall where checked; the remainder is of unknown origin. The sample table holds under 250,000 clones. The ten largest clonotypes hold 1.1% of the sample. The specimen was PBMCs. These receptors were obtained from a girl under 10 years old in good health and CMV-seropositive.

This chain connects TRBV7-5 to TRBJ1-3; TRBD1, as called in the table, went unchecked against the DNA. TRBV7-5 is labeled a pseudogene. CDR3 size: 15 residues. The DNA for the CDR3 is TGTGTCAGAAGCCAGACAGATTCCACTGGAAACACCATATATTTT. Residues: CVRSQTDSTGNTIYF.

As concerns this clone: The same CDR3 also results from other DNA sequences found in this sample. V usage is TRBV30 and J usage is TRBJ2-3, with D unresolved. The CDR3 consists of 12 residues. The V end was cut by 1 base, the J end by 1 base, with 3 bases between. CDR1 is GTSNPN, CDR2 SVGIG, per germline (reference sequence). This chain's CDR3 is CAWSAGTDTQYF. The DNA of the CDR3 is TGTGCCTGGAGTGCGGGCACAGATACGCAGTATTTT.

The gene calls are TRBV2 and TRBJ2-1; D might be TRBD2 (5 bases). Per germline, CDR1 SNHLY and CDR2 FYNNEI. The CDR3 has 16 amino acids. V dropped 1 base and J dropped 8 bases, with 18 bases sitting between them. The DNA for the CDR3 is TGTGCCAGCAGTGAAGATATGGCCTCCCTCGGGGATGAGCAGTTCTTC. Protein sequence: CASSEDMASLGDEQFF. Combining the CDR3 with reference TRBV2 and TRBJ2-1 gives the whole variable domain EPEVTQTPSHQVTQMGQEVILRCVPISNHLYFYWYRQILGQKVEFLVSFYNNEISEKSEIFDDQFSVERPDGSNFTLKIRSTKLEDSAMYFCASSEDMASLGDEQFFGPGTRLTVL.

The chain combines TRBV27 with TRBJ2-7; 7 nucleotides align to TRBD2. With 6 bases clipped from V and 6 bases from J, the junction kept 14 bases outside the gene matches. CDR3 length: 15 amino acids. The germline V gene encodes CDR1 MNHEY and CDR2 SMNVEV (reference sequence). The CDR3 bases are TGTGCCAGCAGCTTGCTCGGGGGAGGGCCCGCCGAGCAGTACTTC. This translates into CASSLLGGGPAEQYF.

This chain joins TRBV6-5 and TRBJ2-3; D not certain. The CDR3 totals 10 residues. V was pared by 4 bases and J by 7 bases, with 3 bases between. CDR1 and CDR2 (germline): MNHEY, SVGAGI. The CDR3 protein is CASSLNTQYF. The CDR3 DNA reads as TGTGCCAGCAGTTTAAATACGCAGTATTTT.

The rearrangement joins TRBV2 to TRBJ2-7, with D unclear. Trimming removed 6 bases at V and 2 bases at J, with 8 bases between. Germline V gene data show CDR1 as SNHLY and CDR2 as FYNNEI. The CDR3 runs 12 residues. This CDR3 reads CASRITPYEQYF. The CDR3 DNA is TGTGCCAGCAGAATTACACCCTACGAGCAGTACTTC.

This chain uses TRBV4-1 with TRBJ2-5; D is perhaps TRBD2 (5 bases). The J call is in doubt because the DNA end fits TRBJ2-7 better. The CDR3 has 17 residues. Germline loops: CDR1 MGHRA, CDR2 YSYEKL. The CDR3 is CASSQEELVSGSYEQYF. The CDR3 DNA reads as TGCGCCAGCAGCCAGGAAGAACTAGTTTCTGGCTCCTACGAGCAGTACTTC.

This rearrangement joins TRBV28 to TRBJ1-5; TRBD1 agrees at 7 bases. Per germline, CDR1 MDHEN and CDR2 SYDVKM. The CDR3 is made up of 15 amino acids. Losses at the gene ends were 6 bases for V and 1 base for J; bases not matched to a gene: 6. The chain's CDR3 is CASSLTQGSNQPQHF. The CDR3, as DNA: TGTGCCAGCAGCCTCACACAGGGGAGCAATCAGCCCCAGCATTTT.

The V and J genes are TRBV10-2 and TRBJ1-1, with D possibly TRBD1 on 6 matching bases. Trimming cost V 5 bases and J 4 bases, with 14 bases left between them. The V gene's germline CDR1 is WSHSY and CDR2 SAAADI. This CDR3 region has 14 residues. The CDR3 reads CASSRGGLRTEAFF. The CDR3 DNA reads TGCGCCAGCAGTCGGGGGGGGCTCCGCACTGAAGCTTTCTTT.

V and J are TRBV19 and TRBJ2-1, with a tentative D call TRBD2 (6 bases). V was pared by 4 bases and J by 4 bases, with 8 bases between. CDR1 is LNHDA and CDR2 is SQIVND in the germline V gene (reference sequence). The CDR3 is 13 amino acids. CDR3 in DNA: TGTGCCAGTAGTAATCTAGCGTACAATGAGCAGTTCTTC. Translation: CASSNLAYNEQFF.

The chain recombines TRBV28 with TRBJ1-1; 12 bases agree with TRBD1. CDR1 and CDR2 from the germline V gene are MDHEN and SYDVKM. The ends lost 3 bases at V and 4 bases at J; junction bases unmatched: 9. The CDR3 is 17 amino acids. CDR3 loop: CASSLPGTGGEGTEAFF. CDR3 coding DNA: TGTGCCAGCAGTTTGCCCGGGACAGGGGGCGAGGGCACTGAAGCTTTCTTT.

This rearrangement joins TRBV6-4 to TRBJ1-4; 7 bases align to TRBD1. The junction had 9 bases not matched to a gene; V was cut back by 0 bases and J by 2 bases. Germline CDR1 MRHNA, CDR2 SNTAGT. This CDR3 is 18 amino acids long. In nucleotides, the CDR3 is TGTGCCAGCAGTGACTCGACAGGGATTCGGGCCACTAATGAAAAACTGTTTTTT. Its protein product is CASSDSTGIRATNEKLFF.

V is TRBV18 and J is TRBJ2-2; 8 nucleotides agree with TRBD1. Germline loops: CDR1 KGHSH, CDR2 LQKENI. The CDR3 totals 17 residues. V shed 2 bases, J shed 0 bases, and the junction held 5 bases outside the gene matches. CDR3 coding DNA: TGTGCCAGCTCACCAAACGACAGGGGAACGAACACCGGGGAGCTGTTTTTT. It specifies CASSPNDRGTNTGELFF.

The chain joins TRBV7-2 to TRBJ1-1, with D unclear. CDR3 length equals 14 residues. The germline gives CDR1 SGHTA, CDR2 FQGNSA. The V end was cut by 5 bases, the J end by 0 bases, with 10 bases between. For the CDR3, the DNA is TGTGCCAGCAGCGTTGGTAGCATGAACACTGAAGCTTTCTTT. Amino acids: CASSVGSMNTEAFF.

V gene TRBV10-1 combines with J gene TRBJ2-1, with 7 bases that match TRBD2. CDR3 length: 13 amino acids. V shed 2 bases, J shed 11 bases, and the junction held 6 bases outside the gene matches. Germline V CDR1 and CDR2: WNHNN, SYGVQD (reference sequence). The CDR3 sequence is CASSEGTNRKQFF. CDR3 coding DNA: TGCGCCAGCAGTGAGGGGACTAACCGGAAGCAGTTCTTC.

The rearrangement links TRBV2 to TRBJ2-3, with 14 bases identical to TRBD2. Unmatched junction bases numbered 7, after V lost 2 bases and J lost 6 bases. Per germline, CDR1 SNHLY and CDR2 FYNNEI. This CDR3 contains 17 residues. This CDR3 reads CASSEQGLAGVGDTQYF. The DNA for the CDR3 is TGTGCCAGCAGTGAACAGGGACTAGCGGGAGTCGGGGATACGCAGTATTTT.

This chain links TRBV5-1 with TRBJ1-4; 11 bases line up with TRBD1. J was trimmed by 7 bases and V by 7 bases; bases with no gene match: 6. CDR1 is SGHRS, CDR2 YFSETQ, per germline. The CDR3 sequence is 14 residues long. In DNA, the CDR3 is TGCGCCAGCCGGTCCGGGACAGGGGGTGAAAAACTGTTTTTT. Its translation: CASRSGTGGEKLFF. Based on the CDR3 plus reference TRBV5-1 and TRBJ1-4, the full variable domain is KAGVTQTPRYLIKTRGQQVTLSCSPISGHRSVSWYQQTPGQGLQFLFEYFSETQRNKGNFPGRFSGRQFSNSRSEMNVSTLELGDSALYLCASRSGTGGEKLFFGSGTQLSVL.

The CDR3 loop is CASSLARVTEAFF. The DNA for the CDR3 is TGTGCCAGCAGCTTAGCCAGGGTAACTGAAGCTTTCTTT. The chain combines TRBV11-2 with TRBJ1-1, with a weak D call TRBD1 (5 bases). CDR3 length: 13 residues. V lost 1 base and J lost 5, with 8 bases in between. The germline gives CDR1 SGHAT, CDR2 FQNNGV.

The genes are TRBV5-1 and TRBJ2-5, with 8 bases fitting TRBD1. Per germline, CDR1 SGHRS and CDR2 YFSETQ. V gave up 0 bases and J gave up 4 bases; unmatched junction bases: 5. The CDR3 is made up of 15 amino acids. The CDR3 region is CASSLGQGYSETQYF. The CDR3 DNA sequence: TGCGCCAGCAGCTTGGGACAGGGGTATTCAGAGACCCAGTACTTC. Complete variable domain (other parts from reference TRBV5-1 and TRBJ2-5): KAGVTQTPRYLIKTRGQQVTLSCSPISGHRSVSWYQQTPGQGLQFLFEYFSETQRNKGNFPGRFSGRQFSNSRSEMNVSTLELGDSALYLCASSLGQGYSETQYFGPGTRLLVL.

The chain has TRBV15 and TRBJ2-1; 9 bases fit TRBD1. Germline V gene sequence: CDR1 LNHNV, CDR2 YYDKDF (reference sequence). The junction had 7 bases not matched to a gene; V was cut back by 0 bases and J by 7 bases. The CDR3 length is 16 residues. DNA for the CDR3: TGTGCCACCAGCAGAGATCTAGGGACAGGGAGGAATGAGCAGTTCTTC. It specifies CATSRDLGTGRNEQFF.

The chain has TRBV19 and TRBJ2-2, with 10 bases fitting TRBD2. Germline trimming cut 2 bases from V and 7 bases from J; bases unmatched to any gene: 4. The V gene's germline CDR1 is LNHDA and CDR2 SQIVND (reference sequence). The CDR3 runs to 15 residues. In nucleotides, the CDR3 is TGTGCCAGTAGTATACTAGCGGGAGAGGTCGGGGAGCTGTTTTTT. Translating it yields CASSILAGEVGELFF.

CDR3 amino acids: CAISPQGEPNQPQHF. The CDR3 coding sequence is TGTGCCATCAGTCCCCAGGGGGAACCCAATCAGCCCCAGCATTTT. This chain links TRBV10-3 with TRBJ1-5, with 7 bases lining up with TRBD1. The CDR3 runs to 15 residues. J gave up 3 bases and V 5 bases, and 7 bases lay outside the gene matches. Germline V CDR1 and CDR2: ENHRY, SYGVKD.

CDR3 in amino acids: CSVAGDYSPAQYF. CDR3 DNA: TGCAGCGTGGCCGGAGACTACTCTCCGGCCCAGTACTTC. The V call is TRBV29-1, the J call TRBJ2-5, with D possibly matching TRBD2 (5 bases). The CDR3 sequence is 13 residues long. V was clipped by 6 bases and J by 9 bases, with 20 bases between them. Germline loops: CDR1 SQVTM, CDR2 ANQGSEA.

This chain links TRBV10-1 with TRBJ1-1, with 8 bases aligning to TRBD1. In germline, CDR1 is WNHNN, CDR2 SYGVQD (reference sequence). The CDR3 spans 16 residues. V shed 2 bases, J shed 1 base, and the junction held 6 bases outside the gene matches. The CDR3 protein is CASSESRTGTNTEAFF. The CDR3 nucleotides read TGCGCCAGCAGTGAGAGCAGGACAGGGACGAACACTGAAGCTTTCTTT.

With respect to this clone: Other DNA sequences in this specimen translate into the identical CDR3. V usage is TRBV5-1 and J usage is TRBJ2-1, with 14 bases matching TRBD2. CDR1 is SGHRS, CDR2 YFSETQ, per germline. The CDR3 spans 16 residues. The ends lost 4 bases at V and 4 bases at J; junction bases unmatched: 4. DNA of the CDR3: TGCGCCAGCAGCCCCGGGACTAGCGGGAGTTACAATGAGCAGTTCTTC. The encoded protein is CASSPGTSGSYNEQFF. Supplemented by reference TRBV5-1 and TRBJ2-1, the full variable domain reads KAGVTQTPRYLIKTRGQQVTLSCSPISGHRSVSWYQQTPGQGLQFLFEYFSETQRNKGNFPGRFSGRQFSNSRSEMNVSTLELGDSALYLCASSPGTSGSYNEQFFGPGTRLTVL.

This chain connects TRBV6-5 to TRBJ2-2, with D possibly matching TRBD2 (5 bases). This CDR3 is built from 14 residues. V lost 8 bases to trimming and J lost 1 base, with 11 bases between them. From germline, CDR1 is MNHEY and CDR2 SVGAGI. The CDR3 DNA reads as TGTGCCAGCGGGCCAGGAGGGAACACCGGGGAGCTGTTTTTT. Its protein product is CASGPGGNTGELFF.

The chain recombines TRBV18 with TRBJ1-1; 8 nucleotides match TRBD1. This CDR3 comprises 14 residues. From germline, CDR1 is KGHSH and CDR2 LQKENI. V gave up 3 bases and J gave up 6 bases; unmatched junction bases: 6. DNA of the CDR3: TGTGCCAGCTCACCGCAGGGGGCTGCCTCTGAAGCTTTCTTT. It encodes CASSPQGAASEAFF.

The V call is TRBV5-1, the J call TRBJ1-2; D unclear. Trimming cost V 0 bases and J 4 bases, with 13 bases left between them. The CDR3 loop spans 15 amino acids. Germline V gives CDR1 SGHRS, CDR2 YFSETQ. The CDR3 region is CASSLEAGRGYGYTF. The DNA for the CDR3 is TGCGCCAGCAGCTTGGAGGCAGGTCGGGGCTATGGCTACACCTTC. The full variable domain, rest sourced from reference TRBV5-1 and TRBJ1-2, is KAGVTQTPRYLIKTRGQQVTLSCSPISGHRSVSWYQQTPGQGLQFLFEYFSETQRNKGNFPGRFSGRQFSNSRSEMNVSTLELGDSALYLCASSLEAGRGYGYTFGSGTRLTVV.

V is TRBV29-1 and J is TRBJ2-7; 8 bases align to TRBD2. There are 14 residues in the CDR3. Germline V gene sequence: CDR1 SQVTM, CDR2 ANQGSEA. V shed 6 bases and J 0 bases; nucleotides not matched to a gene: 7. The DNA of the CDR3 is TGCAGCGTCTCCGGGAGGGGCAGCTCCTACGAGCAGTACTTC. It codes for CSVSGRGSSYEQYF.